One sample yielded the 10 T cell receptor beta chains listed below, sequenced in a study of control samples from healthy donors and cancer patients. The method was immunoSEQ multiplex PCR; TCRdb's version includes in-frame clones alone and lacks a portion of them. The top ten clones hold 12% of a sample with about 160,000 clones, 80% to 90% of them seen once. Material for sequencing was blood. All receptors derive from a man aged 30 to 39 in good health.

The chain uses TRBV3-1 (or the pseudogene TRBV3-2) and TRBJ2-4; D gene ambiguous. The CDR3 extends over 15 amino acids. CDR1 is LGHDT and CDR2 is YNNKEL in the germline V gene (reference sequence). Trimming took off 4 bases at V and 0 bases at J, with 10 bases between the two ends. The CDR3 reads CASSPKPIAKNIQYF. Written as DNA, the CDR3 is TGTGCCAGCAGCCCTAAGCCAATAGCCAAAAACATTCAGTACTTC.

The rearrangement uses TRBV2 and TRBJ2-7; 10 positions agree with TRBD2. Germline assignment: CDR1 SNHLY and CDR2 FYNNEI. Losses at the gene ends were 4 bases for V and 4 bases for J; bases not matched to a gene: 1. The CDR3 loop spans 13 amino acids. Here the CDR3 reads CASSVAGGYEQYF. In DNA, the CDR3 is TGTGCCAGCAGTGTAGCGGGGGGTTACGAGCAGTACTTC.

The genes are TRBV6-5 and TRBJ1-1; 9 bases agree with TRBD1. V shed 5 bases and J 5 bases; nucleotides not matched to a gene: 9. The CDR3 spans 15 residues. Germline assignment: CDR1 MNHEY and CDR2 SVGAGI. The CDR3 coding sequence is TGTGCCAGCAGTCCCCAAGGGACAGGGAGAACTGAAGCTTTCTTT. It encodes CASSPQGTGRTEAFF.

This chain uses TRBV9 with TRBJ1-5; 7 bases align to TRBD1. The germline CDR1 and CDR2 sequences are SGDLS and YYNGEE. The ends lost 1 base at V and 4 bases at J; junction bases unmatched: 5. The CDR3 sequence is 15 residues long. The CDR3 region has the DNA TGTGCCAGCAGCGTAACGGGCAGGGGGAATCAGCCCCAGCATTTT. Its translation is CASSVTGRGNQPQHF.

This clone was recorded once. V and J are TRBV3-1 (or the pseudogene TRBV3-2) and TRBJ1-1, with D possibly matching TRBD1 (6 bases). V was clipped by 4 bases and J by 3 bases, with 12 bases between them. The CDR3 consists of 14 residues. CDR1 LGHDT and CDR2 YNNKEL come from the germline V gene (reference sequence). The CDR3 nucleotides are TGTGCCAGCAGCCGCGAGTGGGGGCACACTGAAGCTTTCTTT. As protein: CASSREWGHTEAFF.

V gene TRBV20-1 combines with J gene TRBJ2-7; D tentatively reads TRBD1 or TRBD2 (5 bases each). Germline-derived CDR1 and CDR2 are DFQATT and SNEGSKA (reference sequence). This CDR3 is built from 11 residues. V was cut by 5 bases and J by 5 bases, with 10 bases left in between. CDR3 in DNA: TGCAGTGCTGACCCGGGGCACGAGCAGTACTTC. It encodes CSADPGHEQYF.

Comment on this clone: The sample contains more than one DNA sequence encoding this CDR3. Here the CDR3 reads CASSSGGGGPNYGYTF. The DNA for the CDR3 is TGTGCCAGCAGCTCAGGAGGGGGGGGGCCTAACTATGGCTACACCTTC. This chain joins TRBV7-2 and TRBJ1-2, with D possibly being TRBD1 (6 bases). This CDR3 has 16 residues. The V and J ends lost 4 bases and 0 bases respectively, with 15 bases between them. Germline V gene lookup returns CDR1 SGHTA and CDR2 FQGNSA.

The CDR3 DNA reads TGTGCCAGCAGTTACTCATTCTCGGGAATAGGTGAAGCTTTCTTT. This gives the protein CASSYSFSGIGEAFF. The chain is built from TRBV6-6 and TRBJ1-1; D unclear. Deletions cut 0 bases from V and 7 bases from J, with 15 bases between. Per the germline V gene, CDR1 is MNHNY and CDR2 is SVGAGI (reference sequence). This CDR3 spans 15 amino acids.

The rearrangement joins TRBV11-3 to TRBJ2-1, with TRBD1 matching 9 bases. Per germline, CDR1 SGHNT and CDR2 YENEEA. CDR3 length: 15 residues. The junction had 6 bases not matched to a gene; V was cut back by 1 base and J by 8 bases. The CDR3 spells CASSLVTGGRDEQFF. The CDR3 region has the DNA TGTGCCAGCAGCTTAGTGACAGGGGGACGCGATGAGCAGTTCTTC.

The rearrangement joins TRBV5-1 to TRBJ1-1; possible D gene TRBD1, 5 bases. The ends were cut back, 4 bases at V and 0 bases at J, with 16 bases in the middle. The CDR3 covers 16 residues. Looked up from germline, CDR1 is SGHRS and CDR2 is YFSETQ. In nucleotides, the CDR3 is TGCGCCAGCAGCCCGGGACCTTCTAGCATGAACACTGAAGCTTTCTTT. Amino acid sequence: CASSPGPSSMNTEAFF.